This record covers a single TCR beta chain. The data stem from a study of control samples from healthy donors and cancer patients. Only in-frame clones appear in the TCRdb table, and some are missing; sequencing was by immunoSEQ multiplex PCR. The repertoire includes about 63,000 clones, roughly 85% of them detected once, and about 5% sits in the top ten. Between the trimmed V and J ends, which lost 4 bases and 8 bases, there was a span of 12 bases. In germline, CDR1 is SGHTA, CDR2 FQGNSA. The CDR3 sequence is 14 residues long. This TCR came from a man aged 35-49 years in good health. This rearrangement joins TRBV7-2 to TRBJ1-6; D gene unclear. The sample was blood. CDR3 protein: CASSSQGWDSPLHF. The CDR3 nucleotides are TGTGCCAGCAGCTCGCAAGGATGGGATTCACCCCTCCACTTT.